This TCR beta chain was sequenced in a study of Ad26.COV2.S vaccination and SARS-CoV-2 variants. Overall study context: Donor joined the COV1001 Ad26.COV2.S trial arm. Study results and limitations: Recipients of either vaccine or placebo displayed similar breadth of non-spike TCRs.

Worth noting for this clone: Its antigen is currently unknown.

V was clipped by 5 bases and J by 8 bases, with 15 bases between them. Germline loops: CDR1 SEHNR, CDR2 FQNEAQ (reference sequence). This CDR3 region has 14 residues. This sample's treatment: 19 received Ad26.COV2.S at low or high dose, single or two shots; a few received placebo; per-sample allocation not given. The samples were gathered on day 63 after the first injection of vaccine or placebo. Spike of the Wuhan-strain SARS-CoV-2 was expressed by an Ad26 vector, which formed the vaccine. The assay was immunoSEQ multiplex PCR, and TCRdb's table has in-frame clones only and misses some. Found here are 440,000 or so clones, roughly 88% of them singletons; the top ten hold around 4.2%.

The TCR sequence derives from a person aged 18-65 years who received the Ad26.COV2.S COVID-19 vaccine or a placebo. The rearrangement joins TRBV7-9 to TRBJ1-4; possible D gene TRBD1, 5 bases. This material consisted of peripheral blood, taken in a trial of Ad26.COV2.S vaccine versus placebo. DNA of the CDR3: TGTGCCAGCAGCCCCCCGGCGGGGGGGGAAAAACTGTTTTTT. Its protein is CASSPPAGGEKLFF.